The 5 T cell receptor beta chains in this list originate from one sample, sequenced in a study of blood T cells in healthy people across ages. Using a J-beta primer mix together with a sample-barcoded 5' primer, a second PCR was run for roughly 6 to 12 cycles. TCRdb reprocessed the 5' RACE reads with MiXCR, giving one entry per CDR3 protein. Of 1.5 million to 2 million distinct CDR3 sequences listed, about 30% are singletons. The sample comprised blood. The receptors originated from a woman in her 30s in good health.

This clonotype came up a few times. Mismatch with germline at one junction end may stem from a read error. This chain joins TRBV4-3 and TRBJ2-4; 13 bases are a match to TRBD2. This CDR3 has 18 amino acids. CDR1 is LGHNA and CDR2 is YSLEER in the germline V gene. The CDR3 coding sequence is TGCGCCGGCAGCCAAGATTTAGGGACTAGCGGGATCAGAAACATTCAGTACTTC. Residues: CAGSQDLGTSGIRNIQYF.

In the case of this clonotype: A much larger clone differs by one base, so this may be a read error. CDR3 sequence reads: CSATAETQYF. The CDR3 bases are TGCAGTGCCACCGCGGAGACCCAGTACTTC. V gene TRBV20-1 combines with J gene TRBJ2-5; no reliable D call. The germline V gene has CDR1 DFQATT and CDR2 SNEGSKA (reference sequence). Trimming took off 6 bases at V and 5 bases at J, with 7 bases between the two ends. The CDR3 has 10 amino acids.

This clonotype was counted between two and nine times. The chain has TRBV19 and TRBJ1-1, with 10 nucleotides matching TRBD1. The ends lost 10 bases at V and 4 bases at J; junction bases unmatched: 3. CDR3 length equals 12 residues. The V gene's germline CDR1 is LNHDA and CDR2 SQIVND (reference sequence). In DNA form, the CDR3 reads TGTGCCATCCGGGACAGGGGCACTGAAGCTTTCTTT. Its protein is CAIRDRGTEAFF.

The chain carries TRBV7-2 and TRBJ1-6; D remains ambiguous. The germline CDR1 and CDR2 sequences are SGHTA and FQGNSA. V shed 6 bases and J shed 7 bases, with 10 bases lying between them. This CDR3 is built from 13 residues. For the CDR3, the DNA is TGTGCCAGCAGAGATACAGCAAATTCACCCCTCCACTTT. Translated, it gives CASRDTANSPLHF.

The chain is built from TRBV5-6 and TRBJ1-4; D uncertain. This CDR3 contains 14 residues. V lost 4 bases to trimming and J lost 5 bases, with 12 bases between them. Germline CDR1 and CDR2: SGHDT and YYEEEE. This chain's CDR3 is CASSPRRPNEKLFF. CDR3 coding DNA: TGTGCCAGCAGCCCTAGGAGGCCGAATGAAAAACTGTTTTTT.